Each of the 19 T cell receptor beta chains below was sequenced from the same sample in a study of CD8+CD57+ T cells in acquired aplastic anemia. Template material for TCR beta VDJ and CDR3 profiling consisted of genomic DNA. From the reads, TCRdb called clonotypes with MiXCR, one entry per CDR3 protein. The profile covers 150,000 to 200,000 distinct CDR3 sequences, with approximately 49% appearing a single time and roughly 3% taken by the ten largest. The sequenced sample consisted of sorted CD4+, CD8+, or CD8+CD57+ T cells (not recorded which) from PBMCs. The receptors were gathered from a human donor in good health.

This clonotype was counted a few times. The chain combines TRBV19 with TRBJ2-4, with 9 bases identical to TRBD1. The J segment lost 2 bases and the V segment lost 6 bases, leaving 8 bases of the junction unmatched. CDR3 length: 16 residues. Germline V gene lookup returns CDR1 LNHDA and CDR2 SQIVND (reference sequence). The CDR3 DNA sequence: TGTGCCAGTAGCCAGGGACAGGGAGGAACCAAAAACATTCAGTACTTC. Residues: CASSQGQGGTKNIQYF.

This clonotype was seen many times. The chain carries TRBV24-1 and TRBJ2-7, with TRBD1 matching over 7 bases. The CDR3 is 15 residues long. Germline V gene lookup returns CDR1 KGHDR and CDR2 SFDVKD. V lost 2 bases and J lost 2; bases outside the gene matches: 5. CDR3 amino acids: CATSDSGTVPYEQYF. DNA of the CDR3: TGTGCCACCAGTGATTCCGGGACAGTTCCCTACGAGCAGTACTTC.

The chain employs TRBV10-2 and TRBJ2-3; possible D gene TRBD2, 6 bases. Germline assignment: CDR1 WSHSY and CDR2 SAAADI. CDR3 length equals 16 residues. V shed 0 bases and J shed 2 bases, with 12 bases lying between them. CDR3 nucleotide sequence: TGCGCCAGCAGTGAGTCGGATGCGGGAACCACAGATACGCAGTATTTT. As protein: CASSESDAGTTDTQYF.

The chain employs TRBV7-9 and TRBJ2-5; the D gene could be TRBD1 or TRBD2 (6 bases each). Deletions cut 6 bases from V and 5 bases from J, with 13 bases between. Germline V lookup: CDR1 SEHNR, CDR2 FQNEAQ (reference sequence). The CDR3 runs 13 residues. CDR3 amino acids: CASRSGARETQYF. CDR3 DNA sequence: TGTGCCAGCAGGTCGGGGGCCCGTGAGACCCAGTACTTC.

This clonotype was recorded many times. The V gene is TRBV7-2, the J gene TRBJ2-1; 7 positions agree with TRBD2. The CDR3 spans 15 residues. From germline, CDR1 is SGHTA and CDR2 FQGNSA. V was clipped by 7 bases and J by 6 bases; unmatched bases: 12. The CDR3 protein is CASNPGAGRRNEQFF. Here the CDR3 DNA reads TGTGCCAGCAACCCAGGAGCGGGACGTCGCAATGAGCAGTTCTTC.

This clonotype has a count of ten or more. The genes are TRBV7-9 and TRBJ2-5; D may be TRBD2 (6 bases). CDR3 length: 17 residues. Trimming shortened V by 0 bases and J by 2 bases, and 16 bases separated the two germline ends. The germline V gene has CDR1 SEHNR and CDR2 FQNEAQ (reference sequence). In DNA form, the CDR3 reads TGTGCCAGCAGCTTAGCGAGGGCTAGCGTAAGACAAGAGACCCAGTACTTC. Encoded protein: CASSLARASVRQETQYF. Supplemented by reference TRBV7-9 and TRBJ2-5, the full variable domain reads DTGVSQNPRHKITKRGQNVTFRCDPISEHNRLYWYRQTLGQGPEFLTYFQNEAQLEKSRLLSDRFSAERPKGSFSTLEIQRTEQGDSAMYLCASSLARASVRQETQYFGPGTRLLVL.

This clonotype was detected ten times or more. V is TRBV11-3 and J is TRBJ2-3; TRBD2 matches at 7 bases. Germline CDR1 reads SGHNT; CDR2 reads YENEEA. J gave up 1 base and V 5 bases, and 3 bases lay outside the gene matches. The CDR3 runs to 14 residues. The CDR3 protein is CASSPTSGTDTQYF. The DNA of the CDR3 is TGTGCCAGCAGCCCCACTAGCGGCACAGATACGCAGTATTTT.

This chain connects TRBV9 to TRBJ2-7; TRBD2 agrees at 9 bases. The junction had 4 bases not matched to a gene; V was cut back by 0 bases and J by 3 bases. Germline V gives CDR1 SGDLS, CDR2 YYNGEE. The CDR3 loop spans 15 amino acids. The CDR3 loop is CASSVGPSGVYEQYF. The CDR3 DNA reads as TGTGCCAGCAGCGTAGGACCTAGCGGGGTCTACGAGCAGTACTTC.

This clonotype was picked up many times. The chain couples TRBV29-1 to TRBJ1-1; D is unclear. Germline CDR1 SQVTM, CDR2 ANQGSEA. V gave up 6 bases and J gave up 4 bases, with 9 bases separating them. The CDR3 loop spans 11 amino acids. For the CDR3, the DNA is TGCAGCGTCACGACTCTCACTGAAGCTTTCTTT. This translates into CSVTTLTEAFF.

This clonotype was seen repeatedly, ten times or more. V is TRBV30 and J is TRBJ2-5; unclear D gene. The CDR3 sequence is 13 residues long. V was pared by 0 bases and J by 4 bases, with 9 bases between. The germline V gene encodes CDR1 GTSNPN and CDR2 SVGIG (reference sequence). CDR3 nucleotides: TGTGCCTGGAGTGTTGGCAAGGGAGAGACCCAGTACTTC. Residues: CAWSVGKGETQYF.

This clonotype was seen many times. J is TRBJ2-7 and V is TRBV4-1, with 9 nucleotides matching TRBD2. The CDR3 runs 16 residues. V trimming: 2 bases; J trimming: 2 bases; junction bases outside the gene matches: 7. CDR1 and CDR2 (germline): MGHRA, YSYEKL. The CDR3 loop is CASSQRPGLAPYEQYF. As DNA, the CDR3 is TGCGCCAGCAGCCAACGACCGGGACTAGCCCCCTACGAGCAGTACTTC.

This clonotype was seen many times. The genes are TRBV7-9 and TRBJ1-5; D is perhaps TRBD1 (5 bases). Trimming shortened V by 4 bases and J by 6 bases, and 13 bases separated the two germline ends. The CDR3 is 14 amino acids. The V gene's germline CDR1 is SEHNR and CDR2 FQNEAQ (reference sequence). CDR3 region: CASSSLAGLQPQHF. In DNA form, the CDR3 reads TGTGCCAGCAGCTCCCTTGCGGGGCTTCAGCCCCAGCATTTT.

J is TRBJ1-6 and V is TRBV11-2; D remains ambiguous. V shed 7 bases and J shed 0 bases, with 10 bases lying between them. The CDR3 is 15 amino acids. Germline-derived CDR1 and CDR2 are SGHAT and FQNNGV. The DNA of the CDR3 is TGTGCCAGCACAGCCACCCGCTCCTATAATTCACCCCTCCACTTT. Translated, it gives CASTATRSYNSPLHF.

The rearrangement links TRBV11-1 to TRBJ2-2; D may be TRBD1 (6 bases). Per germline, CDR1 SGHAT and CDR2 FQDESV (reference sequence). The CDR3 spans 17 residues. The V end was cut by 2 bases, the J end by 4 bases, with 17 bases between. The CDR3 loop is CASSLPTGRGGTGELFF. The CDR3 DNA follows: TGTGCCAGCAGCTTACCTACAGGGCGCGGTGGCACCGGGGAGCTGTTTTTT.

This chain links TRBV15 with TRBJ2-2; TRBD1 agrees at 9 bases. The V and J ends lost 3 bases and 3 bases, in that order; junction bases with no gene match: 8. Looked up from germline, CDR1 is LNHNV and CDR2 is YYDKDF (reference sequence). The CDR3 length is 17 residues. The CDR3 DNA sequence: TGTGCCACCAGCAGGGCGCGCCGGGACAGGGACACCGGGGAGCTGTTTTTT. Translation gives CATSRARRDRDTGELFF.

This clonotype was seen ten or more times. This sequence joins TRBV5-4 and TRBJ2-1; TRBD1 is a possible D gene (5 bases). The germline V gene has CDR1 SGHNT and CDR2 YYREEE (reference sequence). The CDR3 loop spans 15 amino acids. V was cut by 2 bases and J by 5 bases, with 14 bases left in between. The CDR3 DNA reads as TGTGCCAGCAGCTTAACAGGTACCTGGGACAATGAGCAGTTCTTC. It codes for CASSLTGTWDNEQFF.

This clonotype was picked up many times. The chain joins TRBV19 to TRBJ1-5; D not certain. This CDR3 region has 13 residues. The ends were cut back, 7 bases at V and 4 bases at J, with 11 bases in the middle. Germline values: CDR1 LNHDA, CDR2 SQIVND (reference sequence). As DNA, the CDR3 is TGTGCCAGTAATCTCCGGGAGAATCAGCCCCAGCATTTT. It codes for CASNLRENQPQHF.

The rearrangement joins TRBV5-6 to TRBJ2-7; TRBD2 matches 9 bases. After removal of 4 bases from V and 9 bases from J, the junction contained 14 bases not matched to a gene. This CDR3 region has 15 residues. Germline lookup yields CDR1 SGHDT and CDR2 YYEEEE. CDR3 sequence: CASSLVAGDYEWQYF. CDR3 nucleotide sequence: TGTGCCAGCAGCCTAGTAGCGGGAGATTACGAGTGGCAGTACTTC.

The sample holds many counts of this clonotype. V usage is TRBV2 and J usage is TRBJ2-5; tentative D call: TRBD2 (5 bases). V was clipped by 8 bases and J by 4 bases, with 11 bases between them. The CDR3 totals 12 residues. Germline CDR1 reads SNHLY; CDR2 reads FYNNEI. CDR3 amino acids: CASGASRETQYF. In nucleotides, the CDR3 is TGTGCCAGCGGAGCTAGCCGAGAGACCCAGTACTTC.